This TCR beta chain derives from a study of human T cells and chemical hapten exposure. Time point described: pre-sensitization, week 0. Specified treatment: therapeutic diphenylcyclopropenone sensitization with weekly scalp DPC. The germline V and J ends were trimmed by 4 bases and 0 bases, with 10 bases remaining between them. Germline V gene lookup returns CDR1 SQVTM and CDR2 ANQGSEA. This CDR3 has 13 residues. MiXCR, run by TCRdb on the RACE reads, gives a single entry per CDR3 protein. Here the sample spans 150,000 to 200,000 distinct CDR3 sequences, approximately 31% being singletons. This clonotype came up a few times.

The specimen was whole blood, collected in connection with sensitization to the hapten diphenylcyclopropenone (DPC). The chain recombines TRBV29-1 with TRBJ2-7; tentatively, D is TRBD1 or TRBD2 (5 bases each). The receptor's source is a woman under 40 with alopecia areata. Some clones in this sample may be carry-over from other donors' samples. The CDR3 loop reads CSVGRGLSYEQYF. The CDR3 region has the DNA TGCAGCGTTGGCCGGGGCCTCTCCTACGAGCAGTACTTC.